This TCR beta chain stems from a study of tumor-infiltrating lymphocytes in primary liver carcinoma. Extraction of RNA together with DNA used roughly 20-32 mg of unsorted bulk tissue. Separate regions, five per tumor, were sampled. TCR beta cDNA was reverse-transcribed from 500 ng of total RNA. The reaction used a constant-region primer and ProtoScript II reverse transcriptase. Three nested multiplex PCR rounds of slightly modified ARM-PCR generated TCR beta libraries. The opening two PCR rounds, about 11 cycles each, paired TRBV1-TRBV30 forward primers with a C-beta reverse primer. TCRdb independently ran MiXCR on the multiplex PCR reads; one entry per CDR3 protein. The data hold some 110,000 distinct CDR3 sequences, with around 83% observed a single time. For this clonotype: A read error may produce the germline difference seen at one junction end.

CDR1 and CDR2 from the germline V gene are MNHNS and SASEGT. This CDR3 comprises 12 residues. Sample: liver tumor tissue from sampling region 3. Subset noted: tumor region T3, left-lateral pole. The V and J genes are TRBV6-1 and TRBJ1-2, with 8 bases that match TRBD1. This TCR came from a man aged 40-55 years with primary liver carcinoma and hepatitis B virus infection. CDR3 residues: CASSGGRGRNTF. CDR3 DNA sequence: TGTGCTAGCAGTGGAGGCAGGGGGCGGAACACCTTC.